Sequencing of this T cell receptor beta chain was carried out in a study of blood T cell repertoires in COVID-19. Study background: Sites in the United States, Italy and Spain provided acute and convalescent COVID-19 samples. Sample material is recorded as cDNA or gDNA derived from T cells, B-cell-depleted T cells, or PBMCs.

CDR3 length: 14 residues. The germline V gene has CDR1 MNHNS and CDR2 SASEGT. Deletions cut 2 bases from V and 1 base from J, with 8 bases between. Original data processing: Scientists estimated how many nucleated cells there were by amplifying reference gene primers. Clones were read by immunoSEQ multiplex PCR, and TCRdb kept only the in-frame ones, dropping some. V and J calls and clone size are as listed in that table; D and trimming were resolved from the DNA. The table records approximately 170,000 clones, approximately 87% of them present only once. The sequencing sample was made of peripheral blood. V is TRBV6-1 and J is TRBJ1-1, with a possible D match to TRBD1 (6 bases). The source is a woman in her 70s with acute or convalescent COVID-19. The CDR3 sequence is CASSERGQNTEAFF. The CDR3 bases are TGTGCCAGCAGTGAAAGGGGACAGAACACTGAAGCTTTCTTT.